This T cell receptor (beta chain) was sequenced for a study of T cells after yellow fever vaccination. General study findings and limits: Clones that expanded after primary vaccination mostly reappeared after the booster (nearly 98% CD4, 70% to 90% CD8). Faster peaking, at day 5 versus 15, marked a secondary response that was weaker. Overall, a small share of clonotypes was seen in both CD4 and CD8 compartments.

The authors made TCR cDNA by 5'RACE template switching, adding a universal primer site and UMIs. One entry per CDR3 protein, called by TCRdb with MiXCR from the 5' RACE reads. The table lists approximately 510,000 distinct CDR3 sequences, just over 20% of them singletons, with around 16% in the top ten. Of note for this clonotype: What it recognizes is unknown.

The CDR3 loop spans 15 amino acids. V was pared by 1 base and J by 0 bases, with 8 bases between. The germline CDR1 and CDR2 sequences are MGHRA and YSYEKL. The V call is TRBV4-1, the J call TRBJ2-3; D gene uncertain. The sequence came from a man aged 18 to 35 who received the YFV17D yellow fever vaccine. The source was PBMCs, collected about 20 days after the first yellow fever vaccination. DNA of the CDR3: TGCGCCAGCAGCCAAGGTGACACTAGCACAGATACGCAGTATTTT. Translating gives CASSQGDTSTDTQYF.